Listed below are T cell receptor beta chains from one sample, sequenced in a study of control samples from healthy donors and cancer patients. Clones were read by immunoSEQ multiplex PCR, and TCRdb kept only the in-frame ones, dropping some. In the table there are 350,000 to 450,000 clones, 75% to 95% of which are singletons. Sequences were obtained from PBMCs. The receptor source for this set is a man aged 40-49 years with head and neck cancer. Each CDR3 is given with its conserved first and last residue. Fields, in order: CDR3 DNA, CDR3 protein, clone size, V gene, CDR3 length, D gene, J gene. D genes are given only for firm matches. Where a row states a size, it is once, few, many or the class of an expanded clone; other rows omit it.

cdr3_nt: TGTGCCAGCAGATGGACCGGTTCTGAAAAACTGTTTTTT
cdr3_aa: CASRWTGSEKLFF
clone_size: NA
v_call: TRBV28
cdr3_length: 13
d_call: NA
j_call: TRBJ1-4

cdr3_nt: TGTGCCAGCAGCGACCCCGGGAGGTCCTACGAGCAGTACTTC
cdr3_aa: CASSDPGRSYEQYF
clone_size: NA
v_call: TRBV6-4
cdr3_length: 14
d_call: TRBD2
j_call: TRBJ2-7

cdr3_nt: TGTGCCAGCTCCCGGGACAGGAACACTGAAGCTTTCTTT
cdr3_aa: CASSRDRNTEAFF
clone_size: once
v_call: TRBV13
cdr3_length: 13
d_call: TRBD1
j_call: TRBJ1-1

cdr3_nt: TGCGCCAGCAGTGAGTTAGTGGGGATCGGGGGGAAGGGGAAAGACAATGAGCAGTTCTTC
cdr3_aa: CASSELVGIGGKGKDNEQFF
clone_size: NA
v_call: TRBV10-2
cdr3_length: 20
d_call: TRBD2
j_call: TRBJ2-1

cdr3_nt: TGCGCCAGCAGCCAAGAAACTCTCTACGATACGCAGTATTTT
cdr3_aa: CASSQETLYDTQYF
clone_size: NA
v_call: TRBV4-3
cdr3_length: 14
d_call: NA
j_call: TRBJ2-3

cdr3_nt: TGTGCCACCAGCAAGGGCATTGAGCAGTTCTTC
cdr3_aa: CATSKGIEQFF
clone_size: NA
v_call: TRBV15
cdr3_length: 11
d_call: NA
j_call: TRBJ2-1

cdr3_nt: TGTGCCACCAGCAGATATGGAGTGGGTCAGCCCCAGCATTTT
cdr3_aa: CATSRYGVGQPQHF
clone_size: NA
v_call: TRBV15
cdr3_length: 14
d_call: NA
j_call: TRBJ1-5

cdr3_nt: TGTGCCAGCAGTTTAAGACAGGGGTGGTTTGAAGAGACCCAGTACTTC
cdr3_aa: CASSLRQGWFEETQYF
clone_size: NA
v_call: TRBV28
cdr3_length: 16
d_call: TRBD1
j_call: TRBJ2-5

cdr3_nt: TGCGCCAGCGGACCGACAGGATCGAACACTGAAGCTTTCTTT
cdr3_aa: CASGPTGSNTEAFF
clone_size: NA
v_call: TRBV5-1
cdr3_length: 14
d_call: NA
j_call: TRBJ1-1

cdr3_nt: TGTGCCAGCAGCCGTTTTGGGACTGAAGCTTTCTTT
cdr3_aa: CASSRFGTEAFF
clone_size: NA
v_call: TRBV7-8
cdr3_length: 12
d_call: NA
j_call: TRBJ1-1

cdr3_nt: TGTGCCAGTAGTCCTAGACAGGGGGCTAATGAAAAACTGTTTTTT
cdr3_aa: CASSPRQGANEKLFF
clone_size: NA
v_call: TRBV19
cdr3_length: 15
d_call: TRBD1
j_call: TRBJ1-4

cdr3_nt: TGTGCCAGCAGCCCTCTCGGACAGGGGGCGTCTGACACTGAAGCTTTCTTT
cdr3_aa: CASSPLGQGASDTEAFF
clone_size: NA
v_call: TRBV27
cdr3_length: 17
d_call: TRBD1
j_call: TRBJ1-1

cdr3_nt: TGTGCCAGCAGCCAGGGCGGGAGGGCGTTAAACGAGCAGTACTTC
cdr3_aa: CASSQGGRALNEQYF
clone_size: NA
v_call: TRBV14
cdr3_length: 15
d_call: TRBD2
j_call: TRBJ2-7

cdr3_nt: TGTGCCAGCAGTTTATTAGGGGAGCTGTTTTTT
cdr3_aa: CASSLLGELFF
clone_size: NA
v_call: TRBV28
cdr3_length: 11
d_call: NA
j_call: TRBJ2-2

cdr3_nt: TGTGCCTGGAGTCATGGTGGGGGGGCCACTGAAGCTTTCTTT
cdr3_aa: CAWSHGGGATEAFF
clone_size: NA
v_call: TRBV30
cdr3_length: 14
d_call: NA
j_call: TRBJ1-1

cdr3_nt: TGTGCCAGCAGCCAGCTTAGCGGGAGCGGGGCAGATACGCAGTATTTT
cdr3_aa: CASSQLSGSGADTQYF
clone_size: NA
v_call: TRBV3-1/TRBV3-2
cdr3_length: 16
d_call: TRBD2
j_call: TRBJ2-3

cdr3_nt: TGCAGCGCCCCTCGCCGGGAGAACTATGGCTACACCTTC
cdr3_aa: CSAPRRENYGYTF
clone_size: NA
v_call: TRBV29-1
cdr3_length: 13
d_call: NA
j_call: TRBJ1-2

cdr3_nt: TGCGCCAGCAGCTTGGAAACCCCAAAGACCGGGGAGCTGTTTTTT
cdr3_aa: CASSLETPKTGELFF
clone_size: NA
v_call: TRBV5-1
cdr3_length: 15
d_call: NA
j_call: TRBJ2-2

cdr3_nt: TGTGCCAGCAGCTCATCGACAGGGAGACTCACAGATACGCAGTATTTT
cdr3_aa: CASSSSTGRLTDTQYF
clone_size: NA
v_call: TRBV5-4
cdr3_length: 16
d_call: TRBD1
j_call: TRBJ2-3

cdr3_nt: TGTGCCAGTAGTATAGATCCGGGACAGACCGGGGAGCTGTTTTTT
cdr3_aa: CASSIDPGQTGELFF
clone_size: NA
v_call: TRBV19
cdr3_length: 15
d_call: TRBD1
j_call: TRBJ2-2

cdr3_nt: TGCGCCAGCAGCCACGGGACAGGGGTAGACGAGCAGTACTTC
cdr3_aa: CASSHGTGVDEQYF
clone_size: NA
v_call: TRBV5-1
cdr3_length: 14
d_call: TRBD1
j_call: TRBJ2-7

cdr3_nt: TGTGCCAGCAGCTTACAAGGGGGCTCCTACGAGCAGTACTTC
cdr3_aa: CASSLQGGSYEQYF
clone_size: once
v_call: TRBV11-1
cdr3_length: 14
d_call: NA
j_call: TRBJ2-7

cdr3_nt: TGTGCCAGTAGAAGCTTGAGAACCGGTGGTGATGCAGATACGCAGTATTTT
cdr3_aa: CASRSLRTGGDADTQYF
clone_size: once
v_call: TRBV19
cdr3_length: 17
d_call: NA
j_call: TRBJ2-3

cdr3_nt: TGTGCCAGCAGCTGGGGCGCGAACACCGGGGAGCTGTTTTTT
cdr3_aa: CASSWGANTGELFF
clone_size: once
v_call: TRBV7-8
cdr3_length: 14
d_call: NA
j_call: TRBJ2-2

cdr3_nt: TGCGCCAGCAGACCGGCGGGAGGGGGCACCGGGGAGCTGTTTTTT
cdr3_aa: CASRPAGGGTGELFF
clone_size: NA
v_call: TRBV5-1
cdr3_length: 15
d_call: TRBD2
j_call: TRBJ2-2

cdr3_nt: TGCAGTACCGTTACCAACGAAGCTTTCTTT
cdr3_aa: CSTVTNEAFF
clone_size: once
v_call: TRBV20-1
cdr3_length: 10
d_call: NA
j_call: TRBJ1-1

cdr3_nt: TGCAGCGTTGCTCGGGGGGGTTCGTATGGCTACACCTTC
cdr3_aa: CSVARGGSYGYTF
clone_size: few
v_call: TRBV29-1
cdr3_length: 13
d_call: NA
j_call: TRBJ1-2

cdr3_nt: TGTGCCAGCTCACCAGCAGCAGGGGGAGGTGCTGGCTACACCTTC
cdr3_aa: CASSPAAGGGAGYTF
clone_size: NA
v_call: TRBV18
cdr3_length: 15
d_call: TRBD1
j_call: TRBJ1-2

cdr3_nt: TGTGCCAGCAGCTTAGGATTCGATCAGCCCCAGCATTTT
cdr3_aa: CASSLGFDQPQHF
clone_size: once
v_call: TRBV11-2
cdr3_length: 13
d_call: NA
j_call: TRBJ1-5

cdr3_nt: TGTGCCAGCAGTGAATTGGCAGGGGGGAATTCACCCCTCCACTTT
cdr3_aa: CASSELAGGNSPLHF
clone_size: NA
v_call: TRBV25-1
cdr3_length: 15
d_call: TRBD1
j_call: TRBJ1-6

cdr3_nt: TGTGCCAGTTCAATTCGCCCCGGGGAGCTGTTTTTT
cdr3_aa: CASSIRPGELFF
clone_size: NA
v_call: TRBV25-1
cdr3_length: 12
d_call: NA
j_call: TRBJ2-2

cdr3_nt: TGTGCCAGTACCACCAACCTGAGGTGGGAAGGGGATGGCTACACCTTC
cdr3_aa: CASTTNLRWEGDGYTF
clone_size: NA
v_call: TRBV19
cdr3_length: 16
d_call: NA
j_call: TRBJ1-2

cdr3_nt: TGTGCCAGCAGCTCCCAGGGACTAGGCCTCAATGAGCAGTTCTTC
cdr3_aa: CASSSQGLGLNEQFF
clone_size: NA
v_call: TRBV5-4
cdr3_length: 15
d_call: TRBD2
j_call: TRBJ2-1

cdr3_nt: TGTGCCAGTAGGGAAGAGACAGGGTTTGGTTCACCCCTCCACTTT
cdr3_aa: CASREETGFGSPLHF
clone_size: NA
v_call: TRBV19
cdr3_length: 15
d_call: TRBD1
j_call: TRBJ1-6

cdr3_nt: TGTGCCAGCAGCCCCGATGGACTAGCGGGGTTCAAAAACAATGAGCAGTTCTTC
cdr3_aa: CASSPDGLAGFKNNEQFF
clone_size: NA
v_call: TRBV11-3
cdr3_length: 18
d_call: TRBD2
j_call: TRBJ2-1

cdr3_nt: TGTGCCAGCAGCTTAGTCTTCCTCCGGACCTCTAACTATGGCTACACCTTC
cdr3_aa: CASSLVFLRTSNYGYTF
clone_size: NA
v_call: TRBV7-8
cdr3_length: 17
d_call: NA
j_call: TRBJ1-2

cdr3_nt: TGTGCCAGCTCCTGGGACAAAAAAAACATTCAGTACTTC
cdr3_aa: CASSWDKKNIQYF
clone_size: NA
v_call: TRBV18
cdr3_length: 13
d_call: NA
j_call: TRBJ2-4

cdr3_nt: TGTGCCAGTCGACGTCCGGGACAGGGAATAACTAATGAGCAGTTCTTC
cdr3_aa: CASRRPGQGITNEQFF
clone_size: NA
v_call: TRBV19
cdr3_length: 16
d_call: TRBD1
j_call: TRBJ2-1

cdr3_nt: TGTGCCACCAGCACCTTCTCCGGGCTTACAGATACGCAGTATTTT
cdr3_aa: CATSTFSGLTDTQYF
clone_size: NA
v_call: TRBV15
cdr3_length: 15
d_call: NA
j_call: TRBJ2-3

cdr3_nt: TGCGCCAGCAGCTTGGAATCCGGGACATATCTCTATGAGCAGTTCTTC
cdr3_aa: CASSLESGTYLYEQFF
clone_size: NA
v_call: TRBV5-1
cdr3_length: 16
d_call: NA
j_call: TRBJ2-1

cdr3_nt: TGTGCCAGTAGTATAGAAAGACCCCGGAGCTCCTACAATGAGCAGTTCTTC
cdr3_aa: CASSIERPRSSYNEQFF
clone_size: NA
v_call: TRBV19
cdr3_length: 17
d_call: NA
j_call: TRBJ2-1

cdr3_nt: TGTGCCAGCTCATTTAGTGGAAATGAGCAGTTCTTC
cdr3_aa: CASSFSGNEQFF
clone_size: NA
v_call: TRBV11-3
cdr3_length: 12
d_call: NA
j_call: TRBJ2-1

cdr3_nt: TGTGCCAGCAGTCCCTTAGCGGGGGGGCTGAATGAGCAGTTCTTC
cdr3_aa: CASSPLAGGLNEQFF
clone_size: NA
v_call: TRBV28
cdr3_length: 15
d_call: TRBD2
j_call: TRBJ2-1

cdr3_nt: TGTGCCAGCAGCTTAGATCGGGACGGGGAGCTGTTTTTT
cdr3_aa: CASSLDRDGELFF
clone_size: NA
v_call: TRBV11-3
cdr3_length: 13
d_call: NA
j_call: TRBJ2-2

cdr3_nt: TGTGCCAGCAGCTTAAATACTATAACAGGGGAAGCTTTCTTT
cdr3_aa: CASSLNTITGEAFF
clone_size: NA
v_call: TRBV7-9
cdr3_length: 14
d_call: NA
j_call: TRBJ1-1

cdr3_nt: TGTGCCAGCAGCAAAGAGACGAGAACTGAAGCTTTCTTT
cdr3_aa: CASSKETRTEAFF
clone_size: NA
v_call: TRBV21-1
cdr3_length: 13
d_call: NA
j_call: TRBJ1-1

cdr3_nt: TGTGCCAGCAGCTTAGCCCGGGCGGGAGCCAAAAACATTCAGTACTTC
cdr3_aa: CASSLARAGAKNIQYF
clone_size: NA
v_call: TRBV13
cdr3_length: 16
d_call: NA
j_call: TRBJ2-4

cdr3_nt: TGTGCCAGCAGCCAAGTTAACACTAGCGGGGCCTACAATGAGCAGTTCTTC
cdr3_aa: CASSQVNTSGAYNEQFF
clone_size: few
v_call: TRBV3-1/TRBV3-2
cdr3_length: 17
d_call: TRBD2
j_call: TRBJ2-1

cdr3_nt: TGCGCCAGCAGCTGGGGGTCAAACGACAACTATGGCTACACCTTC
cdr3_aa: CASSWGSNDNYGYTF
clone_size: NA
v_call: TRBV5-1
cdr3_length: 15
d_call: NA
j_call: TRBJ1-2

cdr3_nt: TGTGCCAGCAGCACTAAATGGGACCTCAAATACGAGCAGTACTTC
cdr3_aa: CASSTKWDLKYEQYF
clone_size: NA
v_call: TRBV7-9
cdr3_length: 15
d_call: NA
j_call: TRBJ2-7

cdr3_nt: TGCGCCAGCAGCTTGGCGCCAGGCAATGAGCAGTTCTTC
cdr3_aa: CASSLAPGNEQFF
clone_size: NA
v_call: TRBV5-1
cdr3_length: 13
d_call: NA
j_call: TRBJ2-1

cdr3_nt: TGTGCCAGCAGCCCTAATCAGGGGCGGGACAGGGGCGGCGAGCAGTACTTC
cdr3_aa: CASSPNQGRDRGGEQYF
clone_size: NA
v_call: TRBV5-6
cdr3_length: 17
d_call: TRBD1
j_call: TRBJ2-7

cdr3_nt: TGTGCCAGCAGTTACCGAGATTACGCGAACACCGGGGAGCTGTTTTTT
cdr3_aa: CASSYRDYANTGELFF
clone_size: NA
v_call: TRBV6-5
cdr3_length: 16
d_call: NA
j_call: TRBJ2-2

cdr3_nt: TGTGCCAGCAGTGAAACAAGGACAGCCGGAGACAATGAGCAGTTCTTC
cdr3_aa: CASSETRTAGDNEQFF
clone_size: NA
v_call: TRBV2
cdr3_length: 16
d_call: NA
j_call: TRBJ2-1

cdr3_nt: TGTGCCAGCAGTGAAAGGGGTGGGGAGAATTCACCCCTCCACTTT
cdr3_aa: CASSERGGENSPLHF
clone_size: NA
v_call: TRBV2
cdr3_length: 15
d_call: NA
j_call: TRBJ1-6

cdr3_nt: TGTGCCAGCAATATCCAGAGGGAGACCCAGTACTTC
cdr3_aa: CASNIQRETQYF
clone_size: NA
v_call: TRBV12-3/TRBV12-4
cdr3_length: 12
d_call: NA
j_call: TRBJ2-5

cdr3_nt: TGTGCCAGCGCGAGGGAGGGGGTCATTAACACCGGGGAGCTGTTTTTT
cdr3_aa: CASAREGVINTGELFF
clone_size: NA
v_call: TRBV7-2
cdr3_length: 16
d_call: NA
j_call: TRBJ2-2

cdr3_nt: TGTGCCACCTCGGGGTCCGAGAATCAGCCCCAGCATTTT
cdr3_aa: CATSGSENQPQHF
clone_size: NA
v_call: TRBV27
cdr3_length: 13
d_call: NA
j_call: TRBJ1-5